The 8 T cell receptor beta chains reported below all come from one sample, sequenced in a study of technical replicates of blood from a handful of donors. The method was immunoSEQ multiplex PCR; TCRdb's version includes in-frame clones alone and lacks a portion of them. The sample has tens of thousands of clones; roughly 89% are singletons. Sequences were obtained from T cells isolated from PBMCs. The source is a human donor in good health. Some clones in this sample may be carry-over from other donors' samples.

DNA for the CDR3: TGTGCCACCACGACAGGGACAACTAATGAAAAACTGTTTTTT. Its translation: CATTTGTTNEKLFF. The chain joins TRBV28 to TRBJ1-4; 7 bases are shared with TRBD1. Germline V gives CDR1 MDHEN, CDR2 SYDVKM. V lost 10 bases and J lost 0; bases outside the gene matches: 5. This CDR3 contains 14 residues.

The CDR3, as DNA: TGTGCCAGCAGTTCAACTAGGAGACAGTTCTTC. It codes for CASSSTRRQFF. J is TRBJ2-1 and V is TRBV28; the D gene is possibly TRBD2 (5 bases). The CDR3 is 11 amino acids. The ends were cut back, 4 bases at V and 13 bases at J, with 11 bases in the middle. In germline, CDR1 is MDHEN, CDR2 SYDVKM.

This clone is a singleton in its sample. The chain combines TRBV6-1 with TRBJ2-2, with D possibly being TRBD2 (5 bases). V was cut by 4 bases and J by 6 bases, with 18 bases left in between. The germline V gene has CDR1 MNHNS and CDR2 SASEGT. CDR3 length: 16 amino acids. The CDR3 region has the DNA TGTGCCAGCAGTGGCCCCTGGGTCCTCGGGGCCGGGGAGCTGTTTTTT. Amino acid sequence: CASSGPWVLGAGELFF.

This rearrangement joins TRBV10-1 to TRBJ2-1; 14 nucleotides align to TRBD2. Trimming took 4 bases from V and 9 from J; bases not matched to a gene: 8. The germline V gene encodes CDR1 WNHNN and CDR2 SYGVQD (reference sequence). The CDR3 consists of 16 residues. CDR3 nucleotide sequence: TGCGCCAGCAGTGGGGGGGGACTAGCGGGAGTTAGTGAGCAGTTCTTC. It translates to CASSGGGLAGVSEQFF.

The chain joins TRBV25-1 to TRBJ1-1; maybe TRBD1 (5 bases). CDR1 MGHDK and CDR2 SYGVNS come from the germline V gene. The CDR3 has 18 amino acids. Trimming removed 1 base from V and 0 bases from J, with 18 bases in between. This chain's CDR3 is CASSESGLGEGLNTEAFF. DNA for the CDR3: TGTGCCAGCAGTGAATCTGGCCTCGGGGAGGGACTGAACACTGAAGCTTTCTTT.

V is TRBV4-2 and J is TRBJ2-7, with TRBD2 identical over 13 bases. In germline, CDR1 is LGHNA, CDR2 YNFKEQ. The V gene end was trimmed by 0 bases and the J gene end by 3 bases; junction bases not matched to a gene: 14. The length of the CDR3 is 20 residues. CDR3 nucleotide sequence: TGTGCCAGCAGCCAAGATCGACCTCTCGCAGGGACTAGCGGGAACTACGAGCAGTACTTC. Translation gives CASSQDRPLAGTSGNYEQYF.

CDR3 region: CAIRVEVGGRGQGNEAFF. The DNA of the CDR3 is TGTGCCATCAGGGTGGAAGTCGGGGGCAGGGGGCAAGGGAATGAAGCTTTCTTT. The J gene is TRBJ1-1, the V gene TRBV10-3, with 8 bases identical to TRBD1. Germline CDR1 reads ENHRY; CDR2 reads SYGVKD. The CDR3 length is 18 residues. V was pared by 6 bases and J by 7 bases, with 22 bases of the junction left unmatched.

This clone has just a few counts. V and J are TRBV7-9 and TRBJ1-3, with 9 positions matching TRBD1. The CDR3 extends over 16 amino acids. Germline V gives CDR1 SEHNR, CDR2 FQNEAQ (reference sequence). V was pared by 5 bases and J by 1 base, with 6 bases of the junction left unmatched. CDR3 amino acids: CASSRTGGKSGNTIYF. DNA of the CDR3: TGTGCCAGCAGCCGTACAGGGGGCAAGTCTGGAAACACCATATATTTT.